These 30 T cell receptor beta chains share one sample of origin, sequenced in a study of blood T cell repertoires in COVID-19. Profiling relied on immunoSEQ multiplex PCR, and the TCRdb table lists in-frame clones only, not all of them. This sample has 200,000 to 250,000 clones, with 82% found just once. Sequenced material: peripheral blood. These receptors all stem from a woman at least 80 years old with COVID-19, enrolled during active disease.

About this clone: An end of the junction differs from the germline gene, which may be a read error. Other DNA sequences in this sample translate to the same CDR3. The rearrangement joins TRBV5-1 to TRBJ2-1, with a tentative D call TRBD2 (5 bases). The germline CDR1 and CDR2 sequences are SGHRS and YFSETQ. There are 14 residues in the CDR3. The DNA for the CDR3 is TGCGCGAGCAGCGGTGGTCAGTCCTACAATGAGCAGTTCTTC. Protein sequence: CASSGGQSYNEQFF.

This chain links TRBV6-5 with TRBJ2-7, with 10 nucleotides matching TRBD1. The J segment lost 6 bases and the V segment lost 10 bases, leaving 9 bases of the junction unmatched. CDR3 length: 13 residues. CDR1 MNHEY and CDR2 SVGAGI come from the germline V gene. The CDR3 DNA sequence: TGTGCCATAAAACGGGGACAGGGGAGCGAGCAGTACTTC. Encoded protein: CAIKRGQGSEQYF.

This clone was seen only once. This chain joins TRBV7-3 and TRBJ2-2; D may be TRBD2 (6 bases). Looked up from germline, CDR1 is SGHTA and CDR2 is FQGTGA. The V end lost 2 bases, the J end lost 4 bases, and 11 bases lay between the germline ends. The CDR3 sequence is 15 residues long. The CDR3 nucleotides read TGTGCCAGCAGCTTATTTAGTAGCGGCACCGGGGAGCTGTTTTTT. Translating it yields CASSLFSSGTGELFF.

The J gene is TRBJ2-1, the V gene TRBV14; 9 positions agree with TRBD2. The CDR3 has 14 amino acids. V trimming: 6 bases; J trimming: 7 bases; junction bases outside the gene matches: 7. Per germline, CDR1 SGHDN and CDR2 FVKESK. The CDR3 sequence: CASSLSGRRNEQFF. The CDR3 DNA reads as TGTGCCAGCAGTCTGAGCGGGAGGAGGAATGAGCAGTTCTTC.

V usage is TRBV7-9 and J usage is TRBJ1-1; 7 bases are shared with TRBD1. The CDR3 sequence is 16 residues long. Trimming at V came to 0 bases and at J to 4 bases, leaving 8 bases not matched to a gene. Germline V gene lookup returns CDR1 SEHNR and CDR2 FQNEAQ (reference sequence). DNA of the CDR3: TGTGCCAGCAGCTTAGCGAGTCCGGGACAGTTCACTGAAGCTTTCTTT. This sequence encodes CASSLASPGQFTEAFF.

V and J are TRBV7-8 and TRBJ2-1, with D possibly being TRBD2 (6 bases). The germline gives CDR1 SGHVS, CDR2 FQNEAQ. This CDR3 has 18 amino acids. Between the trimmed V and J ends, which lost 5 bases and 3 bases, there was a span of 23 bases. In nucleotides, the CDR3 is TGTGCCAGCAGCGGCCCTACTAAAATAGCGGTTATCTACAATGAGCAGTTCTTC. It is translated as CASSGPTKIAVIYNEQFF.

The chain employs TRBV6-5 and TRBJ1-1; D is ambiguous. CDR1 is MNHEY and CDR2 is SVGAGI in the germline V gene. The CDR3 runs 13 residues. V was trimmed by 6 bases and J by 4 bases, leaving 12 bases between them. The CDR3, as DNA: TGTGCCAGCAGAGGACTCGTGAGCACTGAAGCTTTCTTT. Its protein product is CASRGLVSTEAFF.

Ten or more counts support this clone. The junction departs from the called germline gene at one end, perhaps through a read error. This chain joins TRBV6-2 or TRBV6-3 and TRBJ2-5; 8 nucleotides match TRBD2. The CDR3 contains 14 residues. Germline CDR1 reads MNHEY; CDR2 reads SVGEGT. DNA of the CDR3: TGTGCCAGCAGTTACGGCGGACTAGCAACCTTTCAGGACTTC. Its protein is CASSYGGLATFQDF.

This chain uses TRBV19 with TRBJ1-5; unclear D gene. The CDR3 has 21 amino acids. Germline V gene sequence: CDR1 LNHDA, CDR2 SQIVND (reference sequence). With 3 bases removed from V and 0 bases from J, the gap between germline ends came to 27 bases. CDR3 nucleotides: TGTGCCAGTAGTATTGGACCGGGGAAGGCCCTAAGGACTTATAGCAATCAGCCCCAGCATTTT. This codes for CASSIGPGKALRTYSNQPQHF.

CDR3 coding DNA: TGTGCCAGTAGTAGCTTGGACAGGGGATACGAAAAACTGTTTTTT. This sequence encodes CASSSLDRGYEKLFF. The chain uses TRBV19 and TRBJ1-4; 9 nucleotides align to TRBD1. Trimming at V came to 4 bases and at J to 8 bases, leaving 8 bases not matched to a gene. Per germline, CDR1 LNHDA and CDR2 SQIVND (reference sequence). The CDR3 spans 15 residues.

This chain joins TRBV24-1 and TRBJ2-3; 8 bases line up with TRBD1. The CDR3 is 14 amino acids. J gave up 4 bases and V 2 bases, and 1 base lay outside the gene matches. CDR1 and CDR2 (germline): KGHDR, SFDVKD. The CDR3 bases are TGTGCCACCAGTGATTCAGGGGGCCCAGATACGCAGTATTTT. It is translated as CATSDSGGPDTQYF.

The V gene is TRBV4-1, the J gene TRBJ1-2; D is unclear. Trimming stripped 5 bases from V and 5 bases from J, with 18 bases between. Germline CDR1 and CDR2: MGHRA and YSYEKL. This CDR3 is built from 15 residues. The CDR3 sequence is CASSLRRVEGYGYTF. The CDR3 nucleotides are TGCGCCAGCAGCTTAAGACGGGTGGAGGGTTATGGCTACACCTTC.

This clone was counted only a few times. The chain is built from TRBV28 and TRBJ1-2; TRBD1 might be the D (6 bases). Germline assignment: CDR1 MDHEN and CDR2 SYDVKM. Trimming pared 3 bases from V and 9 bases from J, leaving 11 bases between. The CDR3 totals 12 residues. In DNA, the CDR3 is TGTGCCAGCAGTTTTCTCGGGGGGCGCTACACCTTC. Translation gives CASSFLGGRYTF.

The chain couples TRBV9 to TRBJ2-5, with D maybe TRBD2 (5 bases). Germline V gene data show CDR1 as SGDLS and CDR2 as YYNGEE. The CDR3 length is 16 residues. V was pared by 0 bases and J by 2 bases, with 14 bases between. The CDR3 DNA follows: TGTGCCAGCAGCGTAGGGATAAGAGGGAGACAAGAGACCCAGTACTTC. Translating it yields CASSVGIRGRQETQYF. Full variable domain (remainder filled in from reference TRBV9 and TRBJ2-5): DSGVTQTPKHLITATGQRVTLRCSPRSGDLSVYWYQQSLDQGLQFLIQYYNGEERAKGNILERFSAQQFPDLHSELNLSSLELGDSALYFCASSVGIRGRQETQYFGPGTRLLVL.

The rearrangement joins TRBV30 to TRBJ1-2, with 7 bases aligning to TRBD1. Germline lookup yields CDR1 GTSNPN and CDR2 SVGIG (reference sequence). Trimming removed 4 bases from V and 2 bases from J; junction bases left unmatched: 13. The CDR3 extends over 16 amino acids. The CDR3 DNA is TGTGCCTGGAACCATATGTGGACAGGAGAGAACTATGGCTACACCTTC. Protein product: CAWNHMWTGENYGYTF.

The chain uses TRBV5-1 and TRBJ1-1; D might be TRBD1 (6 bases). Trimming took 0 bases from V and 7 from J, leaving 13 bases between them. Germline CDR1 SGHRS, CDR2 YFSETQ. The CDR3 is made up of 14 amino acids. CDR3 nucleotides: TGCGCCAGCAGCTTGGCCGGAGGACAGATTGAAGCTTTCTTT. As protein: CASSLAGGQIEAFF.

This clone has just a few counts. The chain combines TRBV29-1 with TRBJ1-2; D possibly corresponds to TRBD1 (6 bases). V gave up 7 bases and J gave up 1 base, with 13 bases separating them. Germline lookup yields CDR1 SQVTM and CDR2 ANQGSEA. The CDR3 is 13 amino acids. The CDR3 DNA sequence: TGCAGCGCCGAGGACAGTTTTAACTATGGCTACACCTTC. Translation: CSAEDSFNYGYTF.

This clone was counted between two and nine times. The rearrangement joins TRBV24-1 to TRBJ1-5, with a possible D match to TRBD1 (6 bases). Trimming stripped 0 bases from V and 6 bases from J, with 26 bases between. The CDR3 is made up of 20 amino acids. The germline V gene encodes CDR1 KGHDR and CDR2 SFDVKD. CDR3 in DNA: TGTGCCACCAGTGATTTGCAAATCGTTCGGGGGGGCTGGGTAGGTCAGCCCCAGCATTTT. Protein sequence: CATSDLQIVRGGWVGQPQHF.

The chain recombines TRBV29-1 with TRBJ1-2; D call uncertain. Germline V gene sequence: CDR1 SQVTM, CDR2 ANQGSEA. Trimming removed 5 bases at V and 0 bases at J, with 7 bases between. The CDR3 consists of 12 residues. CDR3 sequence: CSVSSANYGYTF. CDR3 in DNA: TGCAGCGTTTCCTCAGCTAACTATGGCTACACCTTC.

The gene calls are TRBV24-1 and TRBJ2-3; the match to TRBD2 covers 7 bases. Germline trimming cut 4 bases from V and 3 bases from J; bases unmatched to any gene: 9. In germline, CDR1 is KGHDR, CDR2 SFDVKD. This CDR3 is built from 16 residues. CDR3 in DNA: TGTGCCACCAGTGACGCGACGGGAGGTTCAACAGATACGCAGTATTTT. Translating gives CATSDATGGSTDTQYF.

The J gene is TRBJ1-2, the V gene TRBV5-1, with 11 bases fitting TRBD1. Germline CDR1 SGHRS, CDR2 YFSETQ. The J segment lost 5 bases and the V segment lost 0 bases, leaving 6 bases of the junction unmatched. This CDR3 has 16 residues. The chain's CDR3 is CASSLDGTGGAYGYTF. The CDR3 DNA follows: TGCGCCAGCAGCTTGGACGGGACAGGGGGAGCGTATGGCTACACCTTC.

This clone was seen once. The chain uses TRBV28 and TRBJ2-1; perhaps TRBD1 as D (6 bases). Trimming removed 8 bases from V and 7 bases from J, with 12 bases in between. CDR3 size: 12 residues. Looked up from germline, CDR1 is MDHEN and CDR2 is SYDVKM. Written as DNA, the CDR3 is TGTGCCAGCGACAGCAGGGGAAATGAGCAGTTCTTC. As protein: CASDSRGNEQFF.

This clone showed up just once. The CDR3 here is CASSLRSLNTEAFF. The CDR3, as DNA: TGTGCCAGCAGCCTAAGGAGTTTGAACACTGAAGCTTTCTTT. V and J are TRBV14 and TRBJ1-1; no clear D gene. Germline-derived CDR1 and CDR2 are SGHDN and FVKESK. This CDR3 contains 14 residues. V was pared by 4 bases and J by 0 bases, with 9 bases between.

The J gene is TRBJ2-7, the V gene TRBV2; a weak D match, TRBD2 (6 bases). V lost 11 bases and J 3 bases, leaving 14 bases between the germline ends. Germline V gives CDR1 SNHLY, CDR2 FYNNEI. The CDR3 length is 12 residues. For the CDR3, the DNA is TGTGCCGCGGGACCCGTCGACTACGAGCAGTACTTC. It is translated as CAAGPVDYEQYF.

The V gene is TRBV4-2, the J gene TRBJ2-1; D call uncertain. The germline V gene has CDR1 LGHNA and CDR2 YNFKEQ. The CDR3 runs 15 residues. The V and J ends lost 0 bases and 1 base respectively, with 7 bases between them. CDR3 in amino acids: CASSQDPRSYNEQFF. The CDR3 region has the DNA TGTGCCAGCAGCCAAGACCCGAGGTCCTACAATGAGCAGTTCTTC.

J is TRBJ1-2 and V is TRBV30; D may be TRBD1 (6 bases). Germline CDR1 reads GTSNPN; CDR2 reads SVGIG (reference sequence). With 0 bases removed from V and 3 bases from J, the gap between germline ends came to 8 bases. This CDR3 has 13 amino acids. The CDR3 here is CAWSVRTDYGYTF. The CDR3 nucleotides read TGTGCCTGGAGTGTCAGGACAGACTATGGCTACACCTTC.

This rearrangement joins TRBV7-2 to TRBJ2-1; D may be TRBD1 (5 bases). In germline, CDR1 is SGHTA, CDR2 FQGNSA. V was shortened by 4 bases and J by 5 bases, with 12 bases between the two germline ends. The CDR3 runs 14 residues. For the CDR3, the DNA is TGTGCCAGCAGCTCAACCATGGGGCACAATGAGCAGTTCTTC. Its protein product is CASSSTMGHNEQFF. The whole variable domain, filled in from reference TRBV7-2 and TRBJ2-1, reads GAGVSQSPSNKVTEKGKDVELRCDPISGHTALYWYRQSLGQGLEFLIYFQGNSAPDKSGLPSDRFSAERTGGSVSTLTIQRTQQEDSAVYLCASSSTMGHNEQFFGPGTRLTVL.

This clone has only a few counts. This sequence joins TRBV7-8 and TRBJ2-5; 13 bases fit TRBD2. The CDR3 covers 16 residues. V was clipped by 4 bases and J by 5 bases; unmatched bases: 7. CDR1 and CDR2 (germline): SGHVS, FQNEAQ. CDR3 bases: TGTGCCAGCAGCTCAACCGGGACTAGCGGGATTGAGACCCAGTACTTC. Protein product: CASSSTGTSGIETQYF.

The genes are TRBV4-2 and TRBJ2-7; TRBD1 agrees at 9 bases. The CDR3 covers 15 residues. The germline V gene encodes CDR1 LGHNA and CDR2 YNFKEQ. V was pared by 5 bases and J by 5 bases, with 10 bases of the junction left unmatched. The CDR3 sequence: CASSAPGQGRHEQYF. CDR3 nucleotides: TGTGCCAGCAGCGCCCCGGGACAGGGTAGACACGAGCAGTACTTC.

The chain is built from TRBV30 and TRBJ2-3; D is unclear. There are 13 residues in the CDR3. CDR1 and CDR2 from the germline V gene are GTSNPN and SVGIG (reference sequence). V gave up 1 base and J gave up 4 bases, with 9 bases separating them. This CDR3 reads CAWSDPLADTQYF. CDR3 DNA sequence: TGTGCCTGGAGTGATCCCCTAGCAGATACGCAGTATTTT.